Listed below are T cell receptor beta chains from one sample, sequenced in a study of T cells in localized non-small cell lung cancer. Produced via immunoSEQ multiplex PCR; TCRdb's table is partial and in-frame only. This table holds 20,000 to 30,000 clones, around 86% found once. Specimen: peripheral blood, collected before any cancer treatment. The receptors come from a male donor aged 60 or over with stage II squamous cell lung carcinoma. The CDR3 runs from the conserved cysteine through the conserved F or W. D genes are given only for firm matches. Some rows mark clone size as missing; the rest say once, few, many or name a class of expanded clone.

v_call: TRBV7-9; clone_size: -; d_call: -; j_call: TRBJ2-1; cdr3_aa: CASSFRGAKNNEQFF; cdr3_nt: TGTGCCAGCTCCTTCCGGGGGGCGAAGAACAATGAGCAGTTCTTC
v_call: TRBV7-2; clone_size: -; d_call: TRBD1; j_call: TRBJ1-1; cdr3_aa: CASSPVRQGVSEAFF; cdr3_nt: TGTGCCAGCAGCCCGGTGCGGCAGGGGGTCTCTGAAGCTTTCTTT
v_call: TRBV10-3; clone_size: few; d_call: -; j_call: TRBJ1-3; cdr3_aa: CAISDSQAGNTIYF; cdr3_nt: TGTGCCATCTCGGACAGTCAGGCCGGAAACACCATATATTTT
v_call: TRBV5-4; clone_size: -; d_call: -; j_call: TRBJ1-1; cdr3_aa: CASSLAWGGGEAFF; cdr3_nt: TGTGCCAGCAGCTTGGCGTGGGGGGGCGGTGAAGCTTTCTTT
v_call: TRBV28; clone_size: -; d_call: TRBD2; j_call: TRBJ2-1; cdr3_aa: CASRRHVLAGEEQFF; cdr3_nt: TGTGCCAGCAGGCGCCACGTTCTAGCGGGAGAGGAGCAGTTCTTC
v_call: TRBV20-1; clone_size: -; d_call: -; j_call: TRBJ1-1; cdr3_aa: CSARAPTEAFF; cdr3_nt: TGCAGTGCTAGGGCTCCCACTGAAGCTTTCTTT
v_call: TRBV7-9; clone_size: -; d_call: -; j_call: TRBJ2-1; cdr3_aa: CASILHVAEQFF; cdr3_nt: TGTGCCAGCATCCTCCATGTTGCTGAGCAGTTCTTC
v_call: TRBV7-2; clone_size: -; d_call: -; j_call: TRBJ2-5; cdr3_aa: CASSLATKRAGLQETQYF; cdr3_nt: TGTGCCAGCAGCTTGGCTACTAAGAGGGCGGGCCTCCAAGAGACCCAGTACTTC
v_call: TRBV11-3; clone_size: few; d_call: -; j_call: TRBJ1-2; cdr3_aa: CASSLDNYGYTF; cdr3_nt: TGTGCCAGCAGCTTAGACAACTATGGCTACACCTTC
v_call: TRBV11-3; clone_size: few; d_call: TRBD1; j_call: TRBJ2-7; cdr3_aa: CASSFDRDYEQYF; cdr3_nt: TGTGCCAGCAGCTTCGACAGGGACTACGAGCAGTACTTC
v_call: TRBV6-6; clone_size: -; d_call: -; j_call: TRBJ2-2; cdr3_aa: CASTPLGGELFF; cdr3_nt: TGTGCCAGCACCCCCCTAGGGGGGGAGCTGTTTTTT